The entry below gives a single T cell receptor (beta chain) sequence along with its context. Sequencing used immunoSEQ multiplex PCR; TCRdb keeps in-frame clones, though not all of them. The sample lists roughly 50,000 clones, around 87% occurring once. Time point indicated: cycle 4 day 1 (C4D1), after 6 weeks of nivolumab. After autologous stem cell transplantation all patients relapsed, and prior brentuximab vedotin exposure differed between cohorts. This sample stems from a study of PD-1 blockade in classical Hodgkin lymphoma. The V gene's germline CDR1 is MNHEY and CDR2 SVGAGI. With V trimmed by 5 bases and J by 6 bases, 12 bases remained unmatched. The CDR3 is 15 amino acids.

The J gene is TRBJ2-7, the V gene TRBV6-5, with 8 bases identical to TRBD2. The clonotype was recovered from a human donor with classical Hodgkin lymphoma. Sequencing was performed on peripheral blood mononuclear cells (PBMCs), taken before the fourth cycle of nivolumab. In nucleotides, the CDR3 is TGTGCCAGCAGTCCCGATAGCGGGAATGGGGTCGAGCAGTACTTC. Translated, it gives CASSPDSGNGVEQYF.